This T cell receptor (beta chain) was observed in a study of T cell responses to AZD1222 COVID-19 vaccine. Points from the study as a whole: There were repertoire samples only from the period after the peak T cell response. Clonal diversity was possibly underestimated, and white British individuals and females predominated among donors. Just 5 to 7 AZD1222 recipients were seropositive at baseline.

This clone was counted once. Its cognate antigen is unknown. TCRdb's table, derived via immunoSEQ multiplex PCR, lists solely in-frame clones and lacks some. The repertoire has approximately 80,000 clones, 75% to 85% of them found once; the top ten carry roughly a fifth. This CDR3 has 16 amino acids. Germline CDR1 MGHRA, CDR2 YSYEKL. V was clipped by 0 bases and J by 10 bases, with 19 bases between them. This TCR derives from an adult in good health. Sequencing was performed on peripheral blood, taken on day 0 of AZD1222 vaccination. J is TRBJ2-1 and V is TRBV4-1; D may be TRBD1 (5 bases). This chain's CDR3 is CASSQDPLMARTEQFF. The CDR3 coding sequence is TGCGCCAGCAGCCAAGATCCCCTAATGGCCAGGACAGAGCAGTTCTTC.